This T cell receptor beta chain was observed in a study of blood T cells in healthy people across ages. General study points: The long-lived group displayed more naive CD4+ cells, plus higher diversity, than the aged donors did. Shifts in expanded clonotypes may have been confounded by donor CMV status, which was unknown.

This clonotype was seen more than once but under ten times. The antigen remains unidentified. A second roughly 6 to 12 cycle PCR used barcoded and J-beta primers. The template-switch adaptor, which had 12 random nucleotides, put a tag on each cDNA molecule. From the 5' RACE reads, TCRdb called clonotypes with MiXCR, one entry per CDR3 protein. In the table there are around 790,000 distinct CDR3 sequences, around 43% of which are singletons. Total RNA, at least 6 micrograms per sample, was extracted from PBMCs. Germline V CDR1 and CDR2: SQVTM, ANQGSEA. V lost 5 bases to trimming and J lost 4 bases, with 14 bases between them. This CDR3 region has 13 residues.

Sequenced material: blood. The receptor was isolated from a man in his fifties or sixties in good health. The V gene is TRBV29-1, the J gene TRBJ1-1; possibly TRBD1 for D (6 bases). The CDR3 DNA sequence: TGCAGCGTTAGGAGCAGGGGAGCCACTGAAGCTTTCTTT. This gives the protein CSVRSRGATEAFF.